This entry concerns a single T cell receptor beta chain. The source of the sample is a study of blood T cell repertoires in COVID-19. At the level of the study: Acute and convalescent COVID-19 samples came from the United States, Italy and Spain.

Trimming left V 2 bases short and J 9 bases short, with 8 bases between. This CDR3 contains 12 residues. The germline V gene encodes CDR1 LGHDT and CDR2 YNNKEL (reference sequence). TCRdb keeps only in-frame clones here, not all; method: immunoSEQ multiplex PCR. There are approximately 210,000 clones in the sample; roughly nine tenths occur only once, and 0.7% to 0.8% lies in the top ten. The V gene is TRBV3-1 (or the pseudogene TRBV3-2), the J gene TRBJ1-5; D unclear. The receptor's source is a woman aged 70 to 79 with acute or convalescent COVID-19. What was sequenced was peripheral blood. CDR3 protein: CASSQTEGPQHF. As DNA, the CDR3 is TGTGCCAGCAGCCAAACAGAGGGGCCCCAGCATTTT.